One and the same sample provided the 29 T cell receptor beta chains below, sequenced in a study of cytomegalovirus exposure and HLA in healthy donors (dated by TCRdb to about 2017). Libraries were constructed by the immunoSEQ multiplex PCR assay. For the multiplex PCR, a mixture combining 60 forward primers for TCR Vbeta segments and 13 reverse primers for TCR Jbeta segments was used. Here the immuneACCESS table is served through TCRdb, limited to in-frame sequences with V and J called. Missing clones are a known gap in these copies; in checked studies unresolved V genes cover under half, and the rest lacks a known reason. The sample data list about 110,000 clones, and just under 80% of these were observed just once. The ten largest clones represent around 5.1% of the sample. Sequencing used PBMCs. These receptors came from a male donor in good health and CMV-seronegative.

This clone was detected only a few times. The chain couples TRBV6-4 to TRBJ2-1; the match to TRBD2 covers 7 bases. The CDR3 runs 13 residues. J gave up 10 bases and V 10 bases, and 13 bases lay outside the gene matches. Germline CDR1 MRHNA, CDR2 SNTAGT. The CDR3 nucleotides read TGTGCCACCCGGGCGGCGGGAGCTCGAGAGCAGTTCTTC. Its protein product is CATRAAGAREQFF.

The chain links TRBV14 to TRBJ2-1; 11 positions match TRBD2. This CDR3 is 15 amino acids long. The germline CDR1 and CDR2 sequences are SGHDN and FVKESK. V shed 4 bases and J 4 bases; nucleotides not matched to a gene: 3. CDR3 loop: CASSPTSGSYNEQFF. The CDR3 nucleotides read TGTGCCAGCAGCCCAACTAGCGGGAGTTACAATGAGCAGTTCTTC.

The chain uses TRBV6-4 and TRBJ2-2; TRBD1 agrees at 10 bases. CDR3 length: 15 amino acids. The J segment lost 4 bases and the V segment lost 5 bases, leaving 4 bases of the junction unmatched. Germline loops: CDR1 MRHNA, CDR2 SNTAGT. CDR3 in amino acids: CASSRQGASTGELFF. CDR3 nucleotide sequence: TGTGCCAGCAGTCGACAGGGGGCGAGCACCGGGGAGCTGTTTTTT.

The chain joins TRBV28 to TRBJ2-7, with 7 bases matching TRBD1. The V and J ends lost 5 bases and 0 bases, in that order; junction bases with no gene match: 10. Looked up from germline, CDR1 is MDHEN and CDR2 is SYDVKM. CDR3 size: 16 residues. The CDR3 loop reads CASSPLRTGFSYEQYF. The CDR3 coding sequence is TGTGCCAGCAGTCCCTTACGGACAGGCTTCTCCTACGAGCAGTACTTC.

The chain joins TRBV5-6 to TRBJ2-7; D ambiguous. The CDR3 covers 13 residues. CDR1 and CDR2 (germline): SGHDT, YYEEEE. Trimming stripped 4 bases from V and 0 bases from J, with 8 bases between. DNA of the CDR3: TGTGCCAGCAGCCAGATCCACTCCTACGAGCAGTACTTC. Translating gives CASSQIHSYEQYF.

The chain carries TRBV7-9 and TRBJ2-5; 8 nucleotides match TRBD2. The V and J ends lost 0 bases and 5 bases, in that order; junction bases with no gene match: 11. The CDR3 covers 17 residues. Germline V CDR1 and CDR2: SEHNR, FQNEAQ (reference sequence). CDR3 in amino acids: CASSLAFGSGARETQYF. The CDR3 bases are TGTGCCAGCAGCTTAGCGTTTGGTAGCGGGGCTAGGGAGACCCAGTACTTC.

Judged by abundance, this clone is medium-sized (0.01 to 0.1%). This chain links TRBV5-4 with TRBJ1-4; tentative D call: TRBD1 (6 bases). From germline, CDR1 is SGHNT and CDR2 YYREEE (reference sequence). This CDR3 spans 15 amino acids. Trimming removed 4 bases at V and 6 bases at J, with 16 bases between. CDR3 in DNA: TGTGCCAGCAGCCACGGGCAGGGGCGGGATGAAAAACTGTTTTTT. Protein: CASSHGQGRDEKLFF.

The genes are TRBV25-1 and TRBJ1-5; D possibly corresponds to TRBD1 (5 bases). The CDR3 is 12 residues long. Trimming pared 5 bases from V and 7 bases from J, leaving 9 bases between. Germline V gene data show CDR1 as MGHDK and CDR2 as SYGVNS. The CDR3 region is CASSRGSQPQHF. The DNA for the CDR3 is TGTGCCAGCAGTAGGGGTTCGCAGCCCCAGCATTTT. The variable domain in full, completed from reference TRBV25-1 and TRBJ1-5, reads EADIYQTPRYLVIGTGKKITLECSQTMGHDKMYWYQQDPGMELHLIHYSYGVNSTEKGDLSSESTVSRIRTEHFPLTLESARPSHTSQYLCASSRGSQPQHFGDGTRLSIL.

This chain links TRBV11-3 with TRBJ2-1; unclear D gene. Looked up from germline, CDR1 is SGHNT and CDR2 is YENEEA. The CDR3 has 18 amino acids. V was clipped by 6 bases and J by 0 bases, with 21 bases between them. The CDR3 spells CASSLRSLVGVSYNEQFF. The CDR3 nucleotides read TGTGCCAGCAGTCTCAGAAGCTTAGTGGGCGTCTCCTACAATGAGCAGTTCTTC.

This clone has a handful of counts. Germline is not matched at one junction end, which may reflect a read error. The J gene is TRBJ2-7, the V gene TRBV7-9; the match to TRBD1 covers 7 bases. The CDR3 has 12 amino acids. The germline gives CDR1 SEHNR, CDR2 FQNEAQ (reference sequence). This CDR3 is CSSSVGTDEQYF. For the CDR3, the DNA is TGTTCCAGCAGCGTTGGGACAGACGAGCAGTACTTC.

CDR3 protein: CASSSDRGSYEQYF. In DNA form, the CDR3 reads TGTGCCAGCAGCTCCGACAGGGGCTCGTACGAGCAGTACTTC. The chain carries TRBV11-3 and TRBJ2-7, with 8 bases lining up with TRBD1. J was trimmed by 4 bases and V by 4 bases; bases with no gene match: 6. The CDR3 sequence is 14 residues long. Germline loops: CDR1 SGHNT, CDR2 YENEEA.

Only a few counts were recorded for this clone. The chain recombines TRBV7-2 with TRBJ2-2; D gene ambiguous. The germline CDR1 and CDR2 sequences are SGHTA and FQGNSA. V shed 5 bases and J shed 5 bases, with 9 bases lying between them. The CDR3 loop spans 13 amino acids. The CDR3 bases are TGTGCCAGCAGCCCACAAGATACCGGGGAGCTGTTTTTT. Its translation: CASSPQDTGELFF.

This chain uses TRBV19 with TRBJ1-3, with D perhaps TRBD1 (5 bases). The length of the CDR3 is 15 residues. V gave up 8 bases and J gave up 6 bases, with 20 bases separating them. The germline V gene encodes CDR1 LNHDA and CDR2 SQIVND (reference sequence). The CDR3, as DNA: TGTGCCAGTTACGGTCAGGGCGTCAAGGAAAACACCATATATTTT. It translates to CASYGQGVKENTIYF.

The chain recombines TRBV5-1 with TRBJ2-7; 7 nucleotides align to TRBD1. Germline V gives CDR1 SGHRS, CDR2 YFSETQ. J was trimmed by 0 bases and V by 4 bases; bases with no gene match: 4. The CDR3 is 14 residues long. The CDR3 sequence is CASSGGQHSYEQYF. For the CDR3, the DNA is TGCGCCAGCAGCGGGGGACAGCACTCCTACGAGCAGTACTTC.

This clone was counted a single time. The genes are TRBV4-2 and TRBJ2-7, with 7 bases fitting TRBD2. CDR1 LGHNA and CDR2 YNFKEQ come from the germline V gene. V lost 0 bases to trimming and J lost 4 bases; unmatched junction nucleotides: 6. The CDR3 runs to 15 residues. CDR3 protein: CASSQDQASGYEQYF. As DNA, the CDR3 is TGTGCCAGCAGCCAAGATCAGGCTAGCGGATACGAGCAGTACTTC.

The V call is TRBV7-9, the J call TRBJ1-1; D remains unclear. V lost 4 bases, J lost 3 bases, and 9 bases lay in between. CDR1 is SEHNR, CDR2 FQNEAQ, per germline (reference sequence). The CDR3 sequence is 13 residues long. The CDR3 region has the DNA TGTGCCAGCAGCTCACCTATGTACACTGAAGCTTTCTTT. It specifies CASSSPMYTEAFF. Filled out from reference TRBV7-9 and TRBJ1-1, the complete variable domain reads DTGVSQNPRHKITKRGQNVTFRCDPISEHNRLYWYRQTLGQGPEFLTYFQNEAQLEKSRLLSDRFSAERPKGSFSTLEIQRTEQGDSAMYLCASSSPMYTEAFFGQGTRLTVV.

Concerning this clone: One end of the junction fails to match germline, which may point to a read error. The chain has TRBV27 and TRBJ1-5; the D gene is possibly TRBD1 (5 bases). The CDR3 loop spans 14 amino acids. CDR1 and CDR2 (germline): MNHEY, SMNVEV (reference sequence). DNA for the CDR3: TGTGCCAGCAGTTTCGGGGGTAGCGATCAGCCCCAGCATTTT. Translating gives CASSFGGSDQPQHF.

The V call is TRBV19, the J call TRBJ1-2, with D unresolved. Trimming left V 3 bases short and J 7 bases short, with 9 bases between. The CDR3 length is 12 residues. In germline, CDR1 is LNHDA, CDR2 SQIVND (reference sequence). CDR3 nucleotides: TGTGCCAGTAGTATGGGCAATTCTGGCTACACCTTC. Encoded protein: CASSMGNSGYTF.

With respect to this clone: One end of the junction varies from germline; a read error may be responsible. This rearrangement joins TRBV7-9 to TRBJ1-1, with D hard to call. The germline V gene has CDR1 SEHNR and CDR2 FQNEAQ (reference sequence). There are 16 residues in the CDR3. Here the CDR3 DNA reads TGTTCCAGCAGACCCCGTTCCCGGGAGAAGAACACTGAAGCTTTCTTT. This codes for CSSRPRSREKNTEAFF.

The chain employs TRBV27 and TRBJ1-1, with D tentatively TRBD1 (5 bases). Germline CDR1 reads MNHEY; CDR2 reads SMNVEV (reference sequence). CDR3 length: 14 residues. Trimming left V 2 bases short and J 7 bases short, with 14 bases between. CDR3 DNA: TGTGCCAGCAGTTTACAAGGGGCGCATATTGAAGCTTTCTTT. Protein: CASSLQGAHIEAFF.

The V gene is TRBV18, the J gene TRBJ2-1, with 8 bases identical to TRBD2. The length of the CDR3 is 13 residues. The germline gives CDR1 KGHSH, CDR2 LQKENI. The V segment lost 5 bases and the J segment 6 bases; nucleotides outside the gene matches: 3. CDR3 bases: TGTGCCAGCTCAGCCGGGACTAGCAATGAGCAGTTCTTC. Residues: CASSAGTSNEQFF. The variable domain in full, with the rest retrieved from reference TRBV18 and TRBJ2-1, is NAGVMQNPRHLVRRRGQEARLRCSPMKGHSHVYWYRQLPEEGLKFMVYLQKENIIDESGMPKERFSAEFPKEGPSILRIQQVVRGDSAAYFCASSAGTSNEQFFGPGTRLTVL.

V is TRBV27 and J is TRBJ1-1; D might be TRBD1 (6 bases). The length of the CDR3 is 16 residues. Between the trimmed V and J ends, which lost 5 bases and 5 bases, there was a span of 21 bases. Germline lookup yields CDR1 MNHEY and CDR2 SMNVEV (reference sequence). As DNA, the CDR3 is TGTGCCAGCAGTCCTACGCCGCGGGGGGCAAAAACTGAAGCTTTCTTT. Translating gives CASSPTPRGAKTEAFF.

The rearrangement uses TRBV7-9 and TRBJ1-1, with D perhaps TRBD1 (6 bases). CDR1 SEHNR and CDR2 FQNEAQ come from the germline V gene (reference sequence). V dropped 5 bases and J dropped 1 base, with 17 bases sitting between them. The CDR3 sequence is 16 residues long. The CDR3 coding sequence is TGTGCCAGCAGCCACGGGGGGGCAGGAACGAACACTGAAGCTTTCTTT. Translating gives CASSHGGAGTNTEAFF.

The chain couples TRBV28 to TRBJ2-4, with 12 bases fitting TRBD2. CDR3 length equals 21 residues. Germline V lookup: CDR1 MDHEN, CDR2 SYDVKM. Germline trimming cut 5 bases from V and 1 base from J; bases unmatched to any gene: 18. This chain's CDR3 is CASSPVPGTSGSGGAKNIQYF. The CDR3 nucleotides read TGTGCCAGCAGTCCTGTCCCGGGGACTAGCGGGTCGGGGGGGGCCAAAAACATTCAGTACTTC. The full variable domain, with the rest looked up from reference TRBV28 and TRBJ2-4, is DVKVTQSSRYLVKRTGEKVFLECVQDMDHENMFWYRQDPGLGLRLIYFSYDVKMKEKGDIPEGYSVSREKKERFSLILESASTNQTSMYLCASSPVPGTSGSGGAKNIQYFGAGTRLSVL.

This clone showed up just a few times. The CDR3 DNA reads TGTGCCAGCAGTCCATCCATGGACAGTGCTTATGAGCAGTTCTTC. Encoded protein: CASSPSMDSAYEQFF. The chain couples TRBV7-3 to TRBJ2-1; tentative D call: TRBD1 (6 bases). Germline V lookup: CDR1 SGHTA, CDR2 FQGTGA. This CDR3 contains 15 residues. The ends were cut back, 6 bases at V and 8 bases at J, with 20 bases in the middle.

The chain joins TRBV9 to TRBJ2-1; D gene uncertain. Germline V gives CDR1 SGDLS, CDR2 YYNGEE. V was clipped by 0 bases and J by 5 bases, with 9 bases between them. The CDR3 loop spans 14 amino acids. Written as DNA, the CDR3 is TGTGCCAGCAGCGTAGGTCCTTCCGACAATGAGCAGTTCTTC. As protein: CASSVGPSDNEQFF.

The genes are TRBV6-4 and TRBJ2-5, with D possibly matching TRBD2 (6 bases). TRBJ2-7 matches the DNA end more closely, so the J call is doubtful. Germline V gives CDR1 MRHNA, CDR2 SNTAGT. The CDR3 is 15 amino acids. CDR3 in DNA: TGTGCCAGCAGTGAGTCAGCGGGCGGTTCCTACGAGCAGTACTTC. It translates to CASSESAGGSYEQYF.

This clone appeared a few times. This rearrangement joins TRBV4-2 to TRBJ2-3; 7 bases are shared with TRBD2. Germline CDR1 LGHNA, CDR2 YNFKEQ. The CDR3 loop spans 16 amino acids. The V gene end was trimmed by 2 bases and the J gene end by 4 bases; junction bases not matched to a gene: 9. The CDR3 spells CASSQPTDTSADTQYF. CDR3 sequence (DNA): TGTGCCAGCAGCCAACCAACAGACACTAGCGCAGATACGCAGTATTTT.

The chain combines TRBV27 with TRBJ1-2; weak D call: TRBD1 (5 bases). V was cut by 5 bases and J by 2 bases, with 9 bases left in between. The CDR3 runs 13 residues. CDR1 and CDR2 from the germline V gene are MNHEY and SMNVEV (reference sequence). CDR3 loop: CASSATGNYGYTF. CDR3 DNA: TGTGCCAGCAGTGCAACAGGAAACTATGGCTACACCTTC.